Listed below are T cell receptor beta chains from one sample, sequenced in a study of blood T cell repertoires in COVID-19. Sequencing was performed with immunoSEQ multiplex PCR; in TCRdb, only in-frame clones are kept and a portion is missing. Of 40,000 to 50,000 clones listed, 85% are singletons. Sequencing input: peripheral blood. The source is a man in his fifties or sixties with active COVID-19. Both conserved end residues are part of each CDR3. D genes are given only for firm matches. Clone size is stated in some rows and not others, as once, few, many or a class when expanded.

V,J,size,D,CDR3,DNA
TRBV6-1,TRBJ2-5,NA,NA,CASSDAGETQYF,TGTGCCAGCAGTGATGCAGGGGAGACCCAGTACTTC
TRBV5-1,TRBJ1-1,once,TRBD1,CASSPPTGGSTEAFF,TGCGCCAGCAGCCCCCCTACAGGGGGCAGTACTGAAGCTTTCTTT
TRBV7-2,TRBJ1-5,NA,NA,CASSLERRRLGGQPQHF,TGTGCCAGCAGCTTAGAGCGCAGGCGGTTAGGAGGTCAGCCCCAGCATTTT
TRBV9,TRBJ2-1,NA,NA,CASSAPPGFYNEQFF,TGTGCCAGCAGCGCACCTCCGGGGTTTTACAATGAGCAGTTCTTC
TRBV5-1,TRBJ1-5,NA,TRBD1,CASALGDSFNQPQHF,TGCGCCAGCGCATTAGGGGACAGTTTCAATCAGCCCCAGCATTTT
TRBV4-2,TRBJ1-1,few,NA,CASSQDTETYLGAFF,TGTGCCAGCAGCCAAGATACAGAAACCTACCTGGGAGCTTTCTTT
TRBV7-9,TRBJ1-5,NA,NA,CASSPITGNQPQHF,TGTGCCAGCAGCCCCATCACAGGCAATCAGCCCCAGCATTTT
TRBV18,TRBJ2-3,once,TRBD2,CASSPRTSGYTDTQYF,TGTGCCAGCTCACCAAGGACTAGCGGATACACAGATACGCAGTATTTT
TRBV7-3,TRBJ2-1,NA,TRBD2,CASSRPGLAGAAGEQFF,TGTGCCAGCAGCAGGCCGGGACTAGCGGGGGCCGCGGGTGAGCAGTTCTTC
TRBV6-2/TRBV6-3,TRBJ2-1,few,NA,CASSSRETYNEQFF,TGTGCCAGCAGTTCTCGGGAGACCTACAATGAGCAGTTCTTC
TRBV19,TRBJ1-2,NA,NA,CASSPRQGIGYGYTF,TGTGCCAGTAGTCCACGTCAGGGGATCGGCTATGGCTACACCTTC
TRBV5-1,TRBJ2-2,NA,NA,CASSLVPGRTGELFF,TGCGCCAGCAGCTTGGTTCCGGGGAGGACCGGGGAGCTGTTTTTT
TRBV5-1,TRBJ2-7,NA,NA,CASSLVQNYEQYF,TGCGCCAGCAGCTTGGTACAGAACTACGAGCAGTACTTC
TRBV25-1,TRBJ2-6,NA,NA,CAFEAPGANVLTF,TGTGCCTTCGAGGCGCCTGGGGCCAACGTCCTGACTTTC
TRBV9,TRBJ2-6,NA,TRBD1,CASSVDRGRTAGANVLTF,TGTGCCAGCAGCGTAGACAGGGGAAGAACAGCTGGGGCCAACGTCCTGACTTTC
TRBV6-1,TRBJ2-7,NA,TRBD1,CASSEEGARAYEQYF,TGTGCCAGCAGTGAAGAGGGGGCGAGGGCCTACGAGCAGTACTTC